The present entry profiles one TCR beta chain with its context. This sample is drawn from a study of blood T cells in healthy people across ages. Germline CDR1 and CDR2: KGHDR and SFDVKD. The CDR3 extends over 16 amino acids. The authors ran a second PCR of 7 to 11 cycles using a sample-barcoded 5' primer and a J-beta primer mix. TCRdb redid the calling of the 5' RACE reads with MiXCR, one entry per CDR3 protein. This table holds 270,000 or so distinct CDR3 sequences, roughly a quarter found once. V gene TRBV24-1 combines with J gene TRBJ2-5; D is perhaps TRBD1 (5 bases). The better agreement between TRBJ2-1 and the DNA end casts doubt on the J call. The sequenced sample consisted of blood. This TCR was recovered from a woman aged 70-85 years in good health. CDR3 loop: CATSDQTGGANNEQFF. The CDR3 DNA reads TGTGCCACCAGTGACCAAACAGGTGGGGCCAACAATGAGCAGTTCTTC.